The text below deals with one TCR beta chain. This entry belongs to a study of technical replicates of blood from a few donors. Germline V gene data show CDR1 as SQVTM and CDR2 as ANQGSEA. With 1 base removed from V and 3 bases from J, the gap between germline ends came to 6 bases. This CDR3 spans 13 amino acids. Sequenced by immunoSEQ multiplex PCR; TCRdb stores in-frame clones only, minus some. Here the sample spans approximately 79,000 clones, more than 85% being singletons. Sequenced sample: T cells isolated from PBMCs. This chain links TRBV29-1 with TRBJ1-4; no reliable D call. The TCR comes from a human donor in good health. The CDR3 protein is CSVEGEANEKLFF. CDR3 bases: TGCAGCGTTGAAGGGGAGGCTAATGAAAAACTGTTTTTT. The full variable domain, in which reference TRBV29-1 and TRBJ1-4 provide the parts outside the CDR3, is SAVISQKPSRDICQRGTSLTIQCQVDSQVTMMFWYRQQPGQSLTLIATANQGSEATYESGFVIDKFPISRPNLTFSTLTVSNMSPEDSSIYLCSVEGEANEKLFFGSGTQLSVL.